The 29 T cell receptor beta chains reported below all come from one sample, sequenced in a study of shared clonotypes between healthy human individuals (dated by TCRdb to 2020 to 2022). Receptor libraries were prepared by the immunoSEQ multiplex PCR assay. What TCRdb holds here is the immuneACCESS table cut down to in-frame rearrangements. Part of the clones is not present; checked against another copy, under half of the missing clones reflect an unresolved V gene, and the others are unexplained. Counted in this sample were some 79,000 clones; over 55% of them appeared once. The biggest ten clones account for around 52% of the sample. The source material was memory CD8+ T cells sorted from blood. The intended sense of this specimen's cell subset or site label: CD45RO+ cells pooled with CCR7-negative TemRA cells. The receptors originated from a man aged 25 to 40 in good health.

The chain recombines TRBV27 with TRBJ1-5; 7 positions agree with TRBD1. The CDR3 sequence is 12 residues long. V lost 5 bases and J lost 7; bases outside the gene matches: 2. Germline-derived CDR1 and CDR2 are MNHEY and SMNVEV (reference sequence). The CDR3 sequence: CASSEQGQPQHF. The DNA of the CDR3 is TGTGCCAGCAGTGAACAGGGGCAGCCCCAGCATTTT.

The rearrangement uses TRBV9 and TRBJ2-2, with D perhaps TRBD1 (5 bases). Trimming pared 2 bases from V and 5 bases from J, leaving 19 bases between. CDR3 length: 17 residues. The germline gives CDR1 SGDLS, CDR2 YYNGEE. The CDR3 nucleotides read TGTGCCAGCAGCGTCTTAGCCGCAGGGTTAGGGACCGGGGAGCTGTTTTTT. This translates into CASSVLAAGLGTGELFF.

The genes are TRBV28 and TRBJ2-5; D may correspond to TRBD1 or TRBD2 (6 bases each). V was shortened by 5 bases and J by 5 bases, with 24 bases between the two germline ends. The CDR3 spans 17 residues. Germline CDR1 is MDHEN and CDR2 is SYDVKM. The CDR3: CASSVYSGTWGAETQYF. CDR3 sequence (DNA): TGTGCCAGCAGTGTTTATTCCGGGACCTGGGGGGCCGAGACCCAGTACTTC.

V and J are TRBV7-9 and TRBJ1-2; D not resolved. The CDR3 contains 13 residues. The germline V and J ends were trimmed by 1 base and 4 bases, with 7 bases remaining between them. Germline V lookup: CDR1 SEHNR, CDR2 FQNEAQ (reference sequence). CDR3: CASSLEVSYGYTF. DNA of the CDR3: TGTGCCAGCAGCTTAGAGGTTAGCTATGGCTACACCTTC.

The rearrangement joins TRBV11-2 to TRBJ2-1; TRBD2 agrees at 15 bases. The CDR3 extends over 16 amino acids. With V trimmed by 5 bases and J by 5 bases, 4 bases remained unmatched. CDR1 and CDR2 (germline): SGHAT, FQNNGV. CDR3 sequence: CASSGRTSGRDNEQFF. CDR3 bases: TGTGCCAGCAGCGGCAGGACTAGCGGGAGGGACAATGAGCAGTTCTTC.

V gene TRBV28 combines with J gene TRBJ2-1; D call uncertain. Germline-derived CDR1 and CDR2 are MDHEN and SYDVKM. The V and J ends lost 7 bases and 5 bases respectively, with 3 bases between them. CDR3 size: 10 residues. The chain's CDR3 is CASKDNEQFF. CDR3 nucleotides: TGTGCCAGCAAGGACAATGAGCAGTTCTTC.

This clone was detected only once. Mismatch with germline at one junction end may stem from a read error. The same CDR3 is also encoded by other DNA sequences in this sample. V gene TRBV15 combines with J gene TRBJ2-6; possible D gene TRBD1, 5 bases. CDR3 length: 15 amino acids. The germline gives CDR1 LNHNV, CDR2 YYDKDF (reference sequence). The DNA of the CDR3 is TGTGCCACCAGCAGCTCAGTGTCTGGGGCTAACGTCCTGACTTTC. This gives the protein CATSSSVSGANVLTF.

As to this clone: Different DNA sequences within this sample yield the same CDR3. V gene TRBV28 combines with J gene TRBJ2-7, with D uncertain. There are 11 residues in the CDR3. Per the germline V gene, CDR1 is MDHEN and CDR2 is SYDVKM. V was pared by 3 bases and J by 3 bases, with 3 bases between. The CDR3 coding sequence is TGTGCCAGCAGTTTTCTCTACGAGCAGTACTTC. It is translated as CASSFLYEQYF.

The table lists this clone with a few counts. The chain couples TRBV27 to TRBJ1-5; TRBD1 aligns across 7 bases. The CDR3 contains 14 residues. Germline CDR1 reads MNHEY; CDR2 reads SMNVEV (reference sequence). The V segment lost 6 bases and the J segment 2 bases; nucleotides outside the gene matches: 4. CDR3 region: CASRPTGGNQPQHF. CDR3 nucleotides: TGTGCCAGCAGACCTACAGGGGGCAATCAGCCCCAGCATTTT.

Here the CDR3 DNA reads TGCGCCAGCAGCTGGGGTCGTCCCAGGCCTAGCACAGATACGCAGTATTTT. Protein product: CASSWGRPRPSTDTQYF. The V and J genes are TRBV5-1 and TRBJ2-3; unclear D gene. Trimming cost V 3 bases and J 0 bases, with 17 bases left between them. Germline V gene data show CDR1 as SGHRS and CDR2 as YFSETQ. The CDR3 loop spans 17 amino acids.

This clone was seen ten or more times. In the same sample, other DNA sequences code for this CDR3. The chain combines TRBV6-6 with TRBJ2-7; TRBD2 matches 7 bases. This CDR3 contains 16 residues. Germline loops: CDR1 MNHNY, CDR2 SVGAGI (reference sequence). Trimming took 0 bases from V and 0 from J; bases not matched to a gene: 5. This CDR3 is CASSYSGGVSSYEQYF. CDR3 sequence (DNA): TGTGCCAGCAGTTACTCGGGGGGGGTGAGCTCCTACGAGCAGTACTTC.

This clone was recorded a few times. The chain has TRBV7-9 and TRBJ2-3; D not certain. This CDR3 comprises 14 residues. Between the trimmed V and J ends, which lost 5 bases and 6 bases, there was a span of 15 bases. Germline CDR1 reads SEHNR; CDR2 reads FQNEAQ (reference sequence). The CDR3 DNA is TGTGCCAGCAGCCCTGGACCCCTCGTGGATACGCAGTATTTT. Protein: CASSPGPLVDTQYF.

This sequence joins TRBV23-1 and TRBJ1-2, with a weak D call TRBD1 (6 bases). TRBV23-1 is an ORF, with its function uncertain. This CDR3 comprises 15 residues. The V end lost 2 bases, the J end lost 4 bases, and 14 bases lay between the germline ends. The CDR3 is CASSQSPGDGYGYTF. As DNA, the CDR3 is TGCGCCAGCAGTCAAAGCCCAGGGGACGGCTATGGCTACACCTTC.

With regard to this clone: With a far larger clone one base away, a read error is the likely cause. V and J are TRBV6-1 and TRBJ2-5; D not certain. The germline V and J ends were trimmed by 5 bases and 2 bases, with 12 bases remaining between them. The CDR3 is made up of 14 amino acids. Germline values: CDR1 MNHNS, CDR2 SASEGT. The CDR3 sequence: CASSKGVEQETQYF. CDR3 nucleotide sequence: TGTGCCAGCAGTAAAGGTGTTGAGCAAGAGACCCAGTACTTC.

In its sample, this clone was seen many times. The gene calls are TRBV7-9 and TRBJ2-7; TRBD2 might be the D (5 bases). The length of the CDR3 is 12 residues. CDR1 and CDR2 from the germline V gene are SEHNR and FQNEAQ (reference sequence). Trimming removed 8 bases from V and 2 bases from J, with 10 bases in between. The CDR3: CASDAGTYEQYF. CDR3 nucleotide sequence: TGTGCCAGCGATGCCGGGACCTACGAGCAGTACTTC. Using reference TRBV7-9 and TRBJ2-7 for the parts outside the CDR3, the full variable domain is DTGVSQNPRHKITKRGQNVTFRCDPISEHNRLYWYRQTLGQGPEFLTYFQNEAQLEKSRLLSDRFSAERPKGSFSTLEIQRTEQGDSAMYLCASDAGTYEQYFGPGTRLTVT.

This clone was recorded a few times. The chain has TRBV10-2 and TRBJ2-2; D ambiguous. The germline V and J ends were trimmed by 8 bases and 7 bases, with 14 bases remaining between them. Germline V lookup: CDR1 WSHSY, CDR2 SAAADI. The CDR3 has 13 amino acids. CDR3 nucleotide sequence: TGCGCCAGCCGTGTGATGTCAGGCGGGGAGCTGTTTTTT. Amino acid sequence: CASRVMSGGELFF.

The V gene is TRBV7-6, the J gene TRBJ1-5; D gene ambiguous. This CDR3 is built from 12 residues. V shed 8 bases and J shed 0 bases, with 5 bases lying between them. From germline, CDR1 is SGHVS and CDR2 FNYEAQ. DNA of the CDR3: TGTGCCAGCGCCGATAGCAATCAGCCCCAGCATTTT. It specifies CASADSNQPQHF.

This clone was observed at least ten times. V is TRBV6-5 and J is TRBJ2-7; TRBD2 matches at 8 bases. The CDR3 is 13 residues long. The germline V gene has CDR1 MNHEY and CDR2 SVGAGI. Trimming removed 9 bases from V and 0 bases from J; junction bases left unmatched: 4. CDR3 region: CASSGGSSYEQYF. Here the CDR3 DNA reads TGTGCCAGTTCGGGGGGGAGCTCCTACGAGCAGTACTTC.

This clone was counted a single time. The V gene is TRBV6-1, the J gene TRBJ1-1; TRBD1 is a possible D gene (5 bases). This CDR3 has 15 amino acids. Per the germline V gene, CDR1 is MNHNS and CDR2 is SASEGT. V gave up 6 bases and J gave up 5 bases, with 19 bases separating them. DNA of the CDR3: TGTGCCAGCAGCAAATGGGGCGAGGGAGTGACTGAAGCTTTCTTT. This encodes CASSKWGEGVTEAFF.

Note on this clone: This could be a read error, since a much larger clone is one nucleotide away. This specimen includes other DNA sequences encoding the same CDR3. The DNA for the CDR3 is TGTGCCAGCAGCTTAGCGAGGAACTCTGGGGCCAACGTCCTGACTTTC. As protein: CASSLARNSGANVLTF. The rearrangement links TRBV7-9 to TRBJ2-6; no clear D. Between the trimmed V and J ends, which lost 0 bases and 0 bases, there was a span of 6 bases. Per germline, CDR1 SEHNR and CDR2 FQNEAQ (reference sequence). The CDR3 contains 16 residues.

In this sample, this clone turned up a few times. The CDR3 is CASSYMQGSTDTQYF. CDR3 sequence (DNA): TGTGCCAGCAGTTACATGCAGGGTAGCACAGATACGCAGTATTTT. This chain connects TRBV6-6 to TRBJ2-3; D may be TRBD1 (5 bases). Germline CDR1 MNHNY, CDR2 SVGAGI (reference sequence). The ends were cut back, 2 bases at V and 0 bases at J, with 9 bases in the middle. This CDR3 spans 15 amino acids.

This clone showed up just a few times. The chain links TRBV25-1 to TRBJ2-1, with TRBD2 identical over 10 bases. Looked up from germline, CDR1 is MGHDK and CDR2 is SYGVNS. The CDR3 covers 13 residues. The V segment lost 7 bases and the J segment 11 bases; nucleotides outside the gene matches: 8. The CDR3 protein is CASMTSGLIQQFF. As DNA, the CDR3 is TGTGCCAGCATGACTAGCGGGCTAATTCAGCAGTTCTTC.

J is TRBJ2-1 and V is TRBV4-2, with D tentatively TRBD2 (6 bases). The germline CDR1 and CDR2 sequences are LGHNA and YNFKEQ. The CDR3 is 13 residues long. V lost 3 bases and J lost 9, with 12 bases in between. The DNA of the CDR3 is TGTGCCAGCAGCCAGACACTAGCTACTGAGCAGTTCTTC. Amino acid sequence: CASSQTLATEQFF.

This clone was counted between two and nine times. The chain joins TRBV2 to TRBJ2-7; tentative D call: TRBD2 (5 bases). The CDR3 runs to 9 residues. CDR1 SNHLY and CDR2 FYNNEI come from the germline V gene. With 8 bases removed from V and 7 bases from J, the gap between germline ends came to 6 bases. The CDR3 is CASGGEQYF. The CDR3 nucleotides are TGTGCCAGCGGAGGTGAGCAGTACTTC.

This clone occurred a few times. Other DNA sequences in the same sample also yield this CDR3. The chain uses TRBV28 and TRBJ2-7; D remains unclear. The CDR3 sequence is 11 residues long. V shed 5 bases and J shed 4 bases, with 6 bases lying between them. The germline CDR1 and CDR2 sequences are MDHEN and SYDVKM. DNA for the CDR3: TGTGCCAGCAGTACATCGTACGAGCAGTACTTC. This encodes CASSTSYEQYF.

The chain employs TRBV11-1 and TRBJ2-5, with TRBD2 matching over 7 bases. There are 18 residues in the CDR3. Germline loops: CDR1 SGHAT, CDR2 FQDESV (reference sequence). Trimming at V came to 2 bases and at J to 0 bases, leaving 12 bases not matched to a gene. DNA for the CDR3: TGTGCCAGCAGCTTACGACCCAAGGCAGGGAGGGACCAAGAGACCCAGTACTTC. Protein sequence: CASSLRPKAGRDQETQYF. Supplemented by reference TRBV11-1 and TRBJ2-5, the full variable domain reads EAEVAQSPRYKITEKSQAVAFWCDPISGHATLYWYRQILGQGPELLVQFQDESVVDDSQLPKDRFSAERLKGVDSTLKIQPAELGDSAMYLCASSLRPKAGRDQETQYFGPGTRLLVL.

This clone was seen a few times. The chain links TRBV7-9 to TRBJ2-2; D not resolved. Germline loops: CDR1 SEHNR, CDR2 FQNEAQ (reference sequence). Trimming took off 9 bases at V and 3 bases at J, with 11 bases between the two ends. CDR3 length equals 13 residues. CDR3 protein: CASPKFDTGELFF. The CDR3 DNA is TGTGCCAGTCCGAAATTCGACACCGGGGAGCTGTTTTTT. The variable domain in full, with the rest retrieved from reference TRBV7-9 and TRBJ2-2, is DTGVSQNPRHKITKRGQNVTFRCDPISEHNRLYWYRQTLGQGPEFLTYFQNEAQLEKSRLLSDRFSAERPKGSFSTLEIQRTEQGDSAMYLCASPKFDTGELFFGEGSRLTVL.

V is TRBV9 and J is TRBJ2-3, with D possibly matching TRBD1 (5 bases). This CDR3 region has 14 residues. Trimming left V 0 bases short and J 1 base short, with 6 bases between. The germline V gene encodes CDR1 SGDLS and CDR2 YYNGEE. CDR3 in DNA: TGTGCCAGCAGCGTAGGACAGCGCACAGATACGCAGTATTTT. Encoded protein: CASSVGQRTDTQYF.

The chain is built from TRBV7-6 and TRBJ2-7; 9 positions agree with TRBD1. CDR3 length equals 15 residues. After removal of 0 bases from V and 4 bases from J, the junction contained 4 bases not matched to a gene. CDR1 and CDR2 from the germline V gene are SGHVS and FNYEAQ. This CDR3 is CASSLAGQGTYEQYF. The CDR3 DNA reads TGTGCCAGCAGCTTAGCGGGACAGGGCACGTACGAGCAGTACTTC.